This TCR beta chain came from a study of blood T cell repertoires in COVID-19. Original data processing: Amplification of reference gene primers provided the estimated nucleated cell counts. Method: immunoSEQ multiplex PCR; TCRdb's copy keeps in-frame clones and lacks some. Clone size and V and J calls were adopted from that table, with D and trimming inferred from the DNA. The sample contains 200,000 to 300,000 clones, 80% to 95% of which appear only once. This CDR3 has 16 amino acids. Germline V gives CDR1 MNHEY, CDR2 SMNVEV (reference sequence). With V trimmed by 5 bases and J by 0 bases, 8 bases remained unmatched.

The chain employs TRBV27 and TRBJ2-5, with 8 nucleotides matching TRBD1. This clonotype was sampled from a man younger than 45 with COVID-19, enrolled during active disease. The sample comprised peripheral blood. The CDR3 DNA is TGTGCCAGCAGTGGGGACGGACAGGGATACCAAGAGACCCAGTACTTC. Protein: CASSGDGQGYQETQYF.